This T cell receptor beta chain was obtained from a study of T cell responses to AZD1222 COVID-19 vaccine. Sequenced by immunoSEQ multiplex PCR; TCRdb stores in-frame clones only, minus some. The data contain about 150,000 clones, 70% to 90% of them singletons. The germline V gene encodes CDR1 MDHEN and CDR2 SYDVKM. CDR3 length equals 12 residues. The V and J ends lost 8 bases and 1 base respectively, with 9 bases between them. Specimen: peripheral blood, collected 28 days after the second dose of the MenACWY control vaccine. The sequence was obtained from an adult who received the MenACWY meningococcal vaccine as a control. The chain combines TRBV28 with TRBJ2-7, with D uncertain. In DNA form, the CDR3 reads TGTGCCAGCCAACGGGTGTCCTACGAGCAGTACTTC. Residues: CASQRVSYEQYF.